This entry lists 14 T cell receptor beta chains sequenced from one sample in a study of beta chain features in type 1 diabetes. Study outcomes and limitations: Moderately but significantly shorter TCRB CDR3s were found in Type 1 diabetes patients in all four CD4+ subsets.

These receptors' targets are unknown. Sequenced material consisted of expressed TCRB transcripts (all of the isolated RNA was reverse transcribed). Profiling relied on immunoSEQ multiplex PCR, and the TCRdb table lists in-frame clones only, not all of them. Among some 280,000 clones listed, roughly an eighth were seen once. Sequenced: naive CD4+ T cells from blood. All receptors derive from a man under 40 with type 1 diabetes.

The chain uses TRBV6-1 and TRBJ2-4, with 9 bases lining up with TRBD1. This CDR3 has 17 amino acids. Germline trimming cut 2 bases from V and 1 base from J; bases unmatched to any gene: 6. CDR1 is MNHNS and CDR2 is SASEGT in the germline V gene. The CDR3 DNA sequence: TGTGCCAGCAGTGAAAGGACAGGGGTTTTTGCCAAAAACATTCAGTACTTC. As protein: CASSERTGVFAKNIQYF.

V is TRBV5-1 and J is TRBJ2-1, with 16 bases that match TRBD2. CDR3 size: 18 residues. Looked up from germline, CDR1 is SGHRS and CDR2 is YFSETQ. After removal of 2 bases from V and 5 bases from J, the junction contained 7 bases not matched to a gene. The CDR3 loop reads CASSFLPGLAGGNNEQFF. The CDR3 nucleotides are TGCGCCAGCAGCTTCCTACCGGGACTAGCGGGAGGGAACAATGAGCAGTTCTTC.

CDR3 DNA: TGTGCCAGCAACCTGGGGGGCAAAAACATTCAGTACTTC. Encoded protein: CASNLGGKNIQYF. J is TRBJ2-4 and V is TRBV28, with TRBD2 as a possible D gene (6 bases). CDR1 and CDR2 from the germline V gene are MDHEN and SYDVKM. V lost 7 bases and J lost 3, with 10 bases in between. The CDR3 consists of 13 residues.

This clone was seen a few times. The genes are TRBV18 and TRBJ2-7; the D is unclear. CDR1 and CDR2 (germline): KGHSH, LQKENI. There are 13 residues in the CDR3. V lost 3 bases, J lost 4 bases, and 10 bases lay in between. The CDR3 DNA reads as TGTGCCAGCTCACCGGCCTTAAATTACGAGCAGTACTTC. Protein: CASSPALNYEQYF.

V and J are TRBV27 and TRBJ2-1; 7 positions match TRBD2. Per the germline V gene, CDR1 is MNHEY and CDR2 is SMNVEV (reference sequence). After removal of 5 bases from V and 4 bases from J, the junction contained 8 bases not matched to a gene. The CDR3 totals 15 residues. The CDR3 region is CASSRLAHTYNEQFF. The CDR3 DNA follows: TGTGCCAGCAGTCGACTAGCTCATACTTACAATGAGCAGTTCTTC.

This clone was recorded a few times. The genes are TRBV2 and TRBJ1-1; D is unresolved. Germline values: CDR1 SNHLY, CDR2 FYNNEI. This CDR3 contains 13 residues. Trimming pared 6 bases from V and 0 bases from J, leaving 8 bases between. The DNA for the CDR3 is TGTGCCAGCAGGCAGGATGTGAACACTGAAGCTTTCTTT. Protein: CASRQDVNTEAFF.

This clone was counted only a few times. The CDR3 protein is CASSVGVIPRDTEAFF. The DNA of the CDR3 is TGTGCCAGCAGCGTAGGGGTAATCCCCAGGGACACTGAAGCTTTCTTT. The chain uses TRBV9 and TRBJ1-1; tentatively, D is TRBD1 (5 bases). The germline V and J ends were trimmed by 0 bases and 3 bases, with 15 bases remaining between them. Germline V lookup: CDR1 SGDLS, CDR2 YYNGEE. There are 16 residues in the CDR3. Complete variable domain (other parts from reference TRBV9 and TRBJ1-1): DSGVTQTPKHLITATGQRVTLRCSPRSGDLSVYWYQQSLDQGLQFLIQYYNGEERAKGNILERFSAQQFPDLHSELNLSSLELGDSALYFCASSVGVIPRDTEAFFGQGTRLTVV.

The chain couples TRBV18 to TRBJ1-1; 7 nucleotides match TRBD1. The CDR3 length is 15 residues. V lost 4 bases and J lost 3; bases outside the gene matches: 8. Germline V lookup: CDR1 KGHSH, CDR2 LQKENI. As DNA, the CDR3 is TGTGCCAGCTCACGGTGGCAGGGGGAGGACACTGAAGCTTTCTTT. Protein product: CASSRWQGEDTEAFF.

The rearrangement uses TRBV25-1 and TRBJ2-1, with D possibly being TRBD1 (6 bases). Germline CDR1 MGHDK, CDR2 SYGVNS. The CDR3 loop spans 14 amino acids. The V and J ends lost 3 bases and 3 bases respectively, with 9 bases between them. The CDR3 DNA sequence: TGTGCCAGCAGTGACCCCAGGGGCTACAATGAGCAGTTCTTC. Translation: CASSDPRGYNEQFF.

This clone has only a few counts. The rearrangement joins TRBV10-3 to TRBJ1-3; D unclear. The V and J ends lost 4 bases and 6 bases respectively, with 7 bases between them. The germline V gene encodes CDR1 ENHRY and CDR2 SYGVKD. This CDR3 contains 12 residues. Written as DNA, the CDR3 is TGTGCCATCAGTGTCCGGGAAAACACCATATATTTT. It encodes CAISVRENTIYF.

The V gene is TRBV11-3, the J gene TRBJ2-2; 9 nucleotides agree with TRBD1. Per the germline V gene, CDR1 is SGHNT and CDR2 is YENEEA. The CDR3 runs 15 residues. J gave up 5 bases and V 4 bases, and 5 bases lay outside the gene matches. The CDR3 coding sequence is TGTGCCAGCAGCTGGAGACAGGGGGGGACCGGGGAGCTGTTTTTT. It encodes CASSWRQGGTGELFF.

This clone was counted between two and nine times. The chain recombines TRBV7-9 with TRBJ2-3; 10 bases line up with TRBD2. The germline gives CDR1 SEHNR, CDR2 FQNEAQ (reference sequence). CDR3 length: 15 amino acids. The V gene end was trimmed by 2 bases and the J gene end by 3 bases; junction bases not matched to a gene: 2. CDR3 sequence (DNA): TGTGCCAGCAGCTTACTAGCGGGAGCGACAGATACGCAGTATTTT. Protein product: CASSLLAGATDTQYF.

In this sample, this clone turned up a few times. The V gene is TRBV7-9, the J gene TRBJ2-2, with TRBD2 identical over 8 bases. The V segment lost 3 bases and the J segment 4 bases; nucleotides outside the gene matches: 4. Germline CDR1 and CDR2: SEHNR and FQNEAQ (reference sequence). The CDR3 is 15 residues long. The CDR3 region has the DNA TGTGCCAGCAGCTTTACCGGGAGGGTCACCGGGGAGCTGTTTTTT. Its protein is CASSFTGRVTGELFF.

This clone came up a few times. The CDR3 sequence: CASSLRTGRTGELFF. The CDR3 nucleotides read TGTGCCAGTAGTCTCCGGACAGGGCGAACCGGGGAGCTGTTTTTT. The J gene is TRBJ2-2, the V gene TRBV19, with TRBD1 matching over 8 bases. Germline-derived CDR1 and CDR2 are LNHDA and SQIVND (reference sequence). Germline trimming cut 5 bases from V and 5 bases from J; bases unmatched to any gene: 7. The CDR3 is 15 residues long.